This TCR beta chain was identified in a study of CD8 T cells in Susac syndrome (dated by TCRdb to the late 2010s). The study in broad terms: Of the Susac syndrome patients who were sequenced, about eight were in clinical remission while six had clinically active disease. At blood withdrawal, Susac syndrome patients were either therapy-naive, taking corticosteroids (in some cases with IVIg as well), or taking IVIg alone. The study used repertoire sequencing to test whether antigen drove CD8+ T cell activation and differentiation in Susac syndrome. General conclusions and limits of the study: The CD4+ T cell repertoire of patients with Susac syndrome showed no detectable clonal expansion. The TCR sequencing and HLA analysis was acknowledged to have included a relatively small number of individuals.

The CDR3, cysteine through phenylalanine, is 14 amino acids long. This entry keeps only the CDR3 DNA: 42 bases, framed from base 1. CDR1 and CDR2, looked up from the germline V gene, are KGHSH and LQKENI. Unmatched junction bases come to 11, with V trimmed by 8 bases and J by 7 bases. Concerning this clonotype: It lacks a known antigen. No much larger clone is present one base from it, and per-base qualities are unavailable.

Peripheral blood CD8+ and CD4+ T cells from healthy donors, Susac syndrome patients and multiple sclerosis patients were profiled using high-throughput TCR beta sequencing. The Susac syndrome patients fulfilled recently defined diagnostic criteria for either definite or probable disease. Bulk CD8+ and CD4+ T cells were purified magnetically by negative isolation, whereas CD8+ TEMRA cells were enriched by FACS. Blood was drawn into EDTA tubes, processed within 24 hours, and PBMCs were isolated by density gradient centrifugation. PBMCs intended for TCR sequencing were cryopreserved in liquid nitrogen and thawed later in a water bath at 37 degrees C. The sorted or isolated CD4+, CD8+ and CD8+ TEMRA cells reached a purity of at least 90%. RNA was extracted with the RNeasy kit and roughly 0.45 to 1 ug was reverse transcribed using random hexamers. The immunoSEQ multiplex PCR assay, which covers 54 Vbeta and 13 Jbeta segments, was used to amplify TCR beta CDR3 regions. Bias from PCR amplification was corrected by using a synthetic template baseline for primer optimization and for computational correction. The published analysis was carried out like this. Reads were annotated to V, D and J genes according to IMGT and were analyzed with immunoSEQ Analyzer, with only productive sequences retained. Clonality was computed as one minus Shannon entropy normalized by log2 of the number of productive unique sequences. For each patient and control, public and private clones were evaluated within the 100 most prevalent clones. A clone was defined as Susac-specific if it was absent from the healthy and MS cohorts, from approximately 980 published viral clones and from other ImmuneACCESS disease sequences. TCRdb trimmed the raw reads at Q25, called clones with MiXCR and kept productive beta chains. Entries that share a CDR3 protein sequence are merged under the most common genes and DNA. Here the V and J calls rest on TCRdb's processing, not on the authors' analysis. In this sample the table shows under 200,000 distinct CDR3 sequences, roughly 90% of which occur a single time. Clones ranked in the top ten supply over 0.075% of the sample.

The sample consisted of CD4+ T cells from PBMCs. The chain was built from TRBV18 and TRBJ2-1; TRBD2 matches 7 bases in the middle. The origin of this receptor is a human donor with Susac syndrome. The CDR3 has the sequence CASHLEAGINEQFF. The sequenced DNA: TGTGCCAGCCATCTTGAAGCGGGAATAAATGAGCAGTTCTTC.